The text below deals with one T cell receptor (beta chain). What this receptor recognizes is not known. No base quality information exists; no much larger clone differs at one position. This entry comes from a study of B cell selection in AIRE deficiency (dated by TCRdb to about 2019). With respect to the entire study: A comparison of TCRbeta repertoires of sorted blood CD4+ conventional T cells and regulatory T cells was made between AIRE-deficient patients and healthy controls. The TCR-sequenced cohort comprised roughly five AIRE-deficient APECED patients and roughly five healthy control donors. General findings and caveats noted by the study authors: In AIRE-deficient patients, Tconv and Treg cells had TCRBV gene usage, CDR3 length and TCR diversity comparable to those in healthy donors. Shared Treg sequences had shorter CDR3s, which reflects a bias toward rearrangements containing few non-templated nucleotide insertions. Only TCRbeta chains were sequenced; roughly two fifths of shared healthy-donor Treg sequences also occurred in healthy Tconv, possibly because of differing TCRalpha chains. About 33% of Treg TCRbeta sequences shared among healthy donors appeared in patient Tconv cells, suggesting diversion of Treg-biased clones into the Tconv compartment. Among approximately 3,500 shared Treg TCRbeta sequences, 31.6% were shared exclusively by healthy donors and 7% to 9.5% exclusively by patients, which suggests that Treg selection is less efficient in the absence of AIRE.

The germline ends are 5 bases apart after V is trimmed by 0 bases and J by 0 bases. The germline V gene provides CDR1 SGDLS and CDR2 YYNGEE. Spanning cysteine to phenylalanine, the CDR3 consists of 14 amino acids. The kept DNA is CDR3 alone, 42 bases in frame from the first base. For sorting, conventional CD4 T cells were defined as CD4+CD127+ cells. AIRE-deficient patients had APECED syndrome. A FACSAria flow cytometer was used to sort the Tconv and Treg cells intended for TCRbeta sequencing. The sorted cells were collected in 5-ml round-bottom polystyrene tubes, and the dry cell pellets were frozen at -80 degrees C prior to sequencing. The immunoSEQ platform was used to sequence the TCRbeta chains. The original methods were these. Pooled conventional T cell repertoires yielded 85,000 to 110,000 distinct in-frame TCRbeta sequences from patients and 130,000 to 150,000 from healthy donors. Treg TCRbeta sequences shared by two or more individuals were defined as public, and these public Treg TCRbeta sequences were subsequently searched for in Tconv repertoires. Group differences were tested with Mann-Whitney U tests and Bonferroni-Dunn correction in GraphPad Prism 7.03. The clones in this table, taken by TCRdb from immuneACCESS, are in-frame only. Not every clone is retained; where verified, under half of the shortfall comes from an unresolved V gene, and the cause of the rest is unknown. D and trimming were read from the DNA, whereas the V and J calls and clone size are those reported in that table. This sample is represented by some 19,000 clones; less than 98% of them were singletons. Approximately 0.3% of the sample belongs to the ten largest clones.

This chain joins TRBV9 to TRBJ2-3; the D gene remains uncertain. The TCR originated in a human donor with AIRE deficiency. The source material was conventional CD4+ T cells sorted from PBMCs. The DNA sequence is TGTGCCAGCAGCGTAGGAGGCAGCACAGATACGCAGTATTTT. Its amino acids are CASSVGGSTDTQYF.